This TCR beta chain comes out of a study of T-cell reconstitution after alpha-beta-depleted transplantation in children. This clonotype was found a few times. The library targeted TCRbeta and was prepared with unique molecular identifiers. MiXCR, run by TCRdb on the PCR reads, gives a single entry per CDR3 protein. The sample contains 230,000 or so distinct CDR3 sequences, 12% of which appear only once. This CDR3 is 17 amino acids long. Trimming stripped 0 bases from V and 2 bases from J, with 15 bases between. The sequencing used PBMCs from the stem cell graft donor, collected from the stem cell graft. The sequence was collected from a human donor who donated a stem cell graft to a child with acute lymphoblastic leukemia. The chain employs TRBV12-3 or TRBV12-4 and TRBJ2-3, with D maybe TRBD2 (5 bases). CDR3 bases: TGTGCCAGCAGTTTAGCGGGAGAGGTCTACTCCACAGATACGCAGTATTTT. Protein product: CASSLAGEVYSTDTQYF.